The entry below gives a single T cell receptor (beta chain) sequence along with its context. Antigen unknown. This sample is drawn from a study of cytomegalovirus exposure and HLA in healthy donors. Study findings and constraints: Versus the roughly 670-donor mean, an Asian-associated ancestry cluster reportedly showed fewer N-insertions in a later analysis. Accurate HLA-A and HLA-B prediction from TCR beta sequences was reported for most subjects. With DRB1 most and HLA-C fewest, TCR association rates differed between HLA loci in a later analysis.

Vbeta (60) and Jbeta (13) primers were used in the PCR. The repertoire was sequenced with immunoSEQ multiplex PCR; TCRdb's copy has only in-frame clones and lacks some. The table lists 46,000 or so clones, around 58% of them singletons. The donors gave bone marrow, and they were healthy. Germline-derived CDR1 and CDR2 are SQVTM and ANQGSEA. The CDR3 is made up of 18 amino acids. V lost 6 bases, J lost 0 bases, and 11 bases stayed unmatched. The source is a man aged 55 to 70 in good health and CMV-seropositive. Sequenced: PBMCs. This chain joins TRBV29-1 and TRBJ2-1, with 13 nucleotides matching TRBD2. The CDR3 protein is CSVPRTSGRSSSYNEQFF. CDR3 sequence (DNA): TGCAGCGTGCCTAGGACTAGCGGGAGATCGAGCTCCTACAATGAGCAGTTCTTC.